This TCR beta chain originates from a study of molecular identifiers for immune sequencing clone quantification. Study-level background: In replicates, RNA taken from roughly 18,000 or 92,000 naive CD8 cells was divided five ways, and four portions underwent sequencing.

Germline V gives CDR1 SGHRS, CDR2 YFSETQ. The V end was cut by 2 bases, the J end by 3 bases, with 12 bases between. The length of the CDR3 is 14 residues. This clonotype was observed at least ten times. Both previously described methods and listed TCR primers were employed to make bulk TCR libraries. TCRdb processed the PCR reads anew with MiXCR; each CDR3 protein has one entry. The data show about 89,000 distinct CDR3 sequences, with around 17% seen just once and 0.85% held by the top ten. Naive CD8 T cells were picked out by sorting for CD8+CD4-CCR7+CD45RA+. This TCR came from a human donor in good health. Some libraries in this study had Jurkat cell RNA spiked in. V is TRBV5-1 and J is TRBJ2-7; D might be TRBD1 or TRBD2, each matching 5 bases. The specimen sequenced was naive CD8+ T cells from blood, with Jurkat cell RNA spiked in. Noted subset: FACS-sorted CD8+CD4-CCR7+CD45RA+ naive T cells. The CDR3 DNA sequence: TGCGCCAGCAGCTTTAGGGACGGCAACTACGAGCAGTACTTC. This translates into CASSFRDGNYEQYF.